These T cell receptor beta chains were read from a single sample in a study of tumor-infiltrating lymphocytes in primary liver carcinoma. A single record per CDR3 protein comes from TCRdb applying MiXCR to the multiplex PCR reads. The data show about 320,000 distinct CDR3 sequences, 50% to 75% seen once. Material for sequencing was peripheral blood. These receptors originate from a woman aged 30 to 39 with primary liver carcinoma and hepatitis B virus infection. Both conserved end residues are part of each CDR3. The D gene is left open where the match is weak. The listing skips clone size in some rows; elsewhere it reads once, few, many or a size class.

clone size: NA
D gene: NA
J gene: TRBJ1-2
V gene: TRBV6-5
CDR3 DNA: TGTGCCAGCAGATCCGGACTGAACTATGGCTACACCTTC
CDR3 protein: CASRSGLNYGYTF

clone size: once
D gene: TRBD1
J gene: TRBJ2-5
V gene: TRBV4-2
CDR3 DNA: TGTGCCGGCAGCCTAGGACAGGGTCAAGAGACCCAGTACTTC
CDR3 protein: CAGSLGQGQETQYF

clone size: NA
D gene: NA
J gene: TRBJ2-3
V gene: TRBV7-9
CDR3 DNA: TGTGCCAGCAGCTTAGTCTCAGATACGCAGTATTTT
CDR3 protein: CASSLVSDTQYF

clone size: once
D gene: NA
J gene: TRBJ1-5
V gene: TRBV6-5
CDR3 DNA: TGTGCCAGCAGGGCAGGGGTCAATCAGCACCAGCATTTT
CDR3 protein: CASRAGVNQHQHF

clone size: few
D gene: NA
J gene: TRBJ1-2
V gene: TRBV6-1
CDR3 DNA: TGTGCCAGCTCATCTGGGTGGAGGGACGACTACACCTTC
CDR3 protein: CASSSGWRDDYTF

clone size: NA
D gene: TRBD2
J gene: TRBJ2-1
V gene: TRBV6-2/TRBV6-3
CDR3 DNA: TGTGCCAGCAGTTACTGGCTAGCGGGAGGGAGGAGGAATGAGCAGTTCTTC
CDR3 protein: CASSYWLAGGRRNEQFF

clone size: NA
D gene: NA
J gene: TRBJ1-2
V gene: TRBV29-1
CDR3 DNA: TGCAGCGTTGAGGGGAAGTCTTGGGGCTACATCTTC
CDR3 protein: CSVEGKSWGYIF

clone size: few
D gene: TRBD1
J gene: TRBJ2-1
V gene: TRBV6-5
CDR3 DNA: TGTGCCAGCAGTCCCCGGACAGGGCACAATGAGCAGTTCTTC
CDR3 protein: CASSPRTGHNEQFF

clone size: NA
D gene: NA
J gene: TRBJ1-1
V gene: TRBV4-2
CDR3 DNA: TGTGCCAGCAGCCAAGAAATCGGACTTATGAACATTGAAGCTTTCTTT
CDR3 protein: CASSQEIGLMNIEAFF

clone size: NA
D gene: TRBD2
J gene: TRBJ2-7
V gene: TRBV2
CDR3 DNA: TGTGCCAGCGTCCGGGAGGGGTATGAGCAGTACTTC
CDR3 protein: CASVREGYEQYF

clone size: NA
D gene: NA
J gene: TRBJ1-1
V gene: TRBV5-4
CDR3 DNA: TGTGCCAGCAGCTTGGTGGGCGCCGGGTTGGACACTGAAGCTTTCTTT
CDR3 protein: CASSLVGAGLDTEAFF

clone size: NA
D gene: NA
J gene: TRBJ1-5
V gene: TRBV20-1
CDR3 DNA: TGCAGTGCTAGAGTCCAGGGGTATCAGCCCCAGCATTTT
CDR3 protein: CSARVQGYQPQHF

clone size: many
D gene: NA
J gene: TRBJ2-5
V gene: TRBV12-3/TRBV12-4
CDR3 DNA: TGTGCCAGCAGCCCCCACTTTGGGACCCAGTACTTC
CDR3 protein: CASSPHFGTQYF

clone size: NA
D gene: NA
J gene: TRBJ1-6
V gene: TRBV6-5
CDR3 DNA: TGTGCCAGCAGTTTCAAACAGGGCGGAAATTCACCCCTCCACTTT
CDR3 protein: CASSFKQGGNSPLHF

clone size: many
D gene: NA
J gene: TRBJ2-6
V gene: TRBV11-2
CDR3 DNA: TGTGCCAGCAGCCCGTGGACAGTCTCTGGGGCCAACGTCCTGACTTTC
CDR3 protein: CASSPWTVSGANVLTF

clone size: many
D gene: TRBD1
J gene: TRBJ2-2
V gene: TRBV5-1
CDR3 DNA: TGCGCCAGCAGCGAGGACAGGGGGAACACCGGGGAGCTGTTTTTT
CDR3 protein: CASSEDRGNTGELFF

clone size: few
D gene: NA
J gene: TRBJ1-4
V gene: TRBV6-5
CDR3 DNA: TGTGCCAGCCGGGGGGGGGCGCGGGAAAAACTGTTTTTT
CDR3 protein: CASRGGAREKLFF

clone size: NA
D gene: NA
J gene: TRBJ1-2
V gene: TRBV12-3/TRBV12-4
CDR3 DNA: TGTGCCAGGACCTCGGGCAGGGGCTGGGGCTACACCTTC
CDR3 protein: CARTSGRGWGYTF

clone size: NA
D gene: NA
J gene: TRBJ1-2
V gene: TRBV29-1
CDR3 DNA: TGCAGCGGAGGGTCAGGCTATGGCTACACCTTC
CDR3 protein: CSGGSGYGYTF

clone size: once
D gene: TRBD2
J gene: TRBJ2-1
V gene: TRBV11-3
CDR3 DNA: TGTGCCAGAAGCCCGGGGTCTCTAGCGGCCGCCAATGAGCAGTTCTTC
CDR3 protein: CARSPGSLAAANEQFF

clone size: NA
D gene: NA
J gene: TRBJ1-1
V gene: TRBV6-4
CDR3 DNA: TGTGCCAGCCGCCGGGATATGGGAAACACTGAAGCTTTCTTT
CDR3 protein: CASRRDMGNTEAFF

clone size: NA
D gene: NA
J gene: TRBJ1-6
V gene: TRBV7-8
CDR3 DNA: TGTGCCAGCAGCTTGGATGGCTCCTATAATCCACCCCTCCACTTT
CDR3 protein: CASSLDGSYNPPLHF

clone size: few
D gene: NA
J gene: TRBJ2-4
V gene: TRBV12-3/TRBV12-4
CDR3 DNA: TGTGCTAGCAGTTTTATCCCCGGTCTAGCCAAAAACATTCAGTACTTC
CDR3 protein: CASSFIPGLAKNIQYF

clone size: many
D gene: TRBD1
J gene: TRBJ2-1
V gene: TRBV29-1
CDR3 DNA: TGCAGCGTTGCCCAAAGACAGGGGTACAATGAGCAGTTCTTC
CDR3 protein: CSVAQRQGYNEQFF

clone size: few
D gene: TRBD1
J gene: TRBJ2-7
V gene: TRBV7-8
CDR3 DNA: TGTGCCAGCAGCTTTACCGGGACAGGGTCCTACGAGCAGTACTTC
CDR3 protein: CASSFTGTGSYEQYF

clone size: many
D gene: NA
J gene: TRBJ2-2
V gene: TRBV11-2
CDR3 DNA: TGTGCCAGCAGCTTATATAGCCATCGGGAGCTGTTTTTT
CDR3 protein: CASSLYSHRELFF

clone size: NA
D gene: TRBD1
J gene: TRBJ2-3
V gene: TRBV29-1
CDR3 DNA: TGCATCGGTTACAGGGGGCGCAGGGATACGCAGTATTTT
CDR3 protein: CIGYRGRRDTQYF

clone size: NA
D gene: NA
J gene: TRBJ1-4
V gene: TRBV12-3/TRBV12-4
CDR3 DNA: TGTGCCAGCAGTTTAGAGGGCAGGCCCCCCGAAAAACTATTTTTT
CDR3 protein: CASSLEGRPPEKLFF

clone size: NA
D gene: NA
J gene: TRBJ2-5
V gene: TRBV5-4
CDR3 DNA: TGTGCCACCTCACCGGAGGGAGAGACCCAGTACTTC
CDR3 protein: CATSPEGETQYF

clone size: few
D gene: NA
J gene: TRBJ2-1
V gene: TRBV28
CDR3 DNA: TGTGCCAGCATGATACAACACTCCTACAATGAGCAGTTCTTC
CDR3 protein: CASMIQHSYNEQFF

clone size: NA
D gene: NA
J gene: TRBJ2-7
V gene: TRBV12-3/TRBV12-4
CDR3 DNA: TGTGCCATCAGTTCGCGGGTCTCCTACGAGCAGTACTTC
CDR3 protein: CAISSRVSYEQYF

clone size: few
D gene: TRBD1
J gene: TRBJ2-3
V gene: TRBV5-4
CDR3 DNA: TGTGCCAGCAGCTTAGGGGGCGGGCCTAGCACAGATACGCAGTATTTT
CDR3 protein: CASSLGGGPSTDTQYF

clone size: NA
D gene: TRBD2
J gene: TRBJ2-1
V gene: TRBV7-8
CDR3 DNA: TGTGTCAGCAGCTTAATCACGGGGCTAGCGGACAATGAGCAGTTCTTC
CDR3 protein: CVSSLITGLADNEQFF

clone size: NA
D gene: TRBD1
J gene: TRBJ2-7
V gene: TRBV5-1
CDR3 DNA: TGCGCCAGCAGCTTACCCGGGACAGGGGGCGAGCAGTACTTC
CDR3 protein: CASSLPGTGGEQYF

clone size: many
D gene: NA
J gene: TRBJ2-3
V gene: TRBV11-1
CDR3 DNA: TGTGCCAGCGAATCAGGGAGAGGCACAGATACGCAGTATTTT
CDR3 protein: CASESGRGTDTQYF

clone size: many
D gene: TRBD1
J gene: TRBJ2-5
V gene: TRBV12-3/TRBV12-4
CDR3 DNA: TGTGCCAGCAGTCTTGGGGGGACAGGGCAGGAGACCCAGTACTTC
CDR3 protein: CASSLGGTGQETQYF

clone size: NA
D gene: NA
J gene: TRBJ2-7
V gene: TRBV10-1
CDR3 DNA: TGCGCCAGCAGTGAGATGAAGGGAGGCGAGCAGTACTTC
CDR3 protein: CASSEMKGGEQYF

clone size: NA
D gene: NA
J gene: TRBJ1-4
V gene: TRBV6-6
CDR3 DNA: TGTGCCAGCAATTACGGGAAAAGGGCCAGGGAAAAACTGTTTTTT
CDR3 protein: CASNYGKRAREKLFF

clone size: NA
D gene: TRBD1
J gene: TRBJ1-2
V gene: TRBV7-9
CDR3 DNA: TGTGCCAGCAGCTTGGGGGGACAGTTCTTCTACACCTTC
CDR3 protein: CASSLGGQFFYTF

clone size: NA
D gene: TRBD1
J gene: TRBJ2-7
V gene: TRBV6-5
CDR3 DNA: TGTGTCAACAGCCAGACAGGGGGTTGGTCCTACGAGCAGTACTTC
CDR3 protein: CVNSQTGGWSYEQYF

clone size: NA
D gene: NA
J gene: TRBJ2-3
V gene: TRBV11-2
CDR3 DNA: TGTGCCGGCAGCTTATCTCACATCTCAGATACGCAGTATTTT
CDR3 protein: CAGSLSHISDTQYF

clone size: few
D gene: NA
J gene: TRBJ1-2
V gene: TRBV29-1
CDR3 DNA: TGCAGCGTTGAAGATCGAATGCGGTTCCCCTATGGCTACACCTTC
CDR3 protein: CSVEDRMRFPYGYTF

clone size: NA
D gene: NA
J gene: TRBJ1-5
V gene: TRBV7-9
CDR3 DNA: TGTGCCAGCAGCCCACCCCCGGGCAATCAGCCCCTGCATTTT
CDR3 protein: CASSPPPGNQPLHF

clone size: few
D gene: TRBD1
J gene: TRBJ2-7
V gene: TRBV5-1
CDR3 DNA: TGCGCCAGCAGCAAACAGGGGGTCAACTACGAGCAGTACTTC
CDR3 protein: CASSKQGVNYEQYF

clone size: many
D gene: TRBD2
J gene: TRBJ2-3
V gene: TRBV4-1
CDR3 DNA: TGCGCCAGCAGCCAATTTCTAGCGGGAGGTCCCTTTTCCACAGATACGCAGTATTTT
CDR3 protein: CASSQFLAGGPFSTDTQYF